This T cell receptor beta chain is from a study of T cells in Graves' hyperthyroidism and ophthalmopathy. The study, taken as a whole, reports: Progression to ophthalmopathy was predicted a median of roughly 6.6 months early. From stable hyperthyroidism, ophthalmopathy was separated by a 13 V-J model. Most clonotypes expanded in the thyroid (above 0.001) were also present in blood.

This clonotype came up a few times. Its cognate antigen is unknown. Newly diagnosed patients aged 18 to 65 had hyperthyroidism of under 2 months' duration. Authors of the study amplified TCR beta CDR3 regions from RNA transcripts. First-round RT-PCR targeting the TCR CDR3 was performed with the HTBI primer set. TCRdb passed the multiplex PCR reads through MiXCR, listing each CDR3 protein once. The sample lists under 400,000 distinct CDR3 sequences, about 25% occurring once. V lost 8 bases to trimming and J lost 9 bases, with 8 bases between them. CDR3 length: 10 amino acids. From germline, CDR1 is MNHNS and CDR2 SASEGT.

The TCR comes from a man in his fifties or sixties with Graves' hyperthyroidism. The J gene is TRBJ2-1, the V gene TRBV6-1; D gene unclear. Sequencing was carried out using blood. The CDR3 DNA reads as TGTGCCAGCTTTATGGGTGAGCAGTTCTTC. It encodes CASFMGEQFF.